What follows are 19 T cell receptor beta chains derived from one specimen sequenced in a study of blood T cell repertoires in COVID-19. The table came from immunoSEQ multiplex PCR; TCRdb's copy has only in-frame clones and leaves some out. The sample records some 210,000 clones, 92% being singletons. Material: peripheral blood. The source of these receptors is a man in his 60s with COVID-19, enrolled during active disease.

V is TRBV6-2 or TRBV6-3 and J is TRBJ1-2; 7 bases map to TRBD1. Trimming at V came to 5 bases and at J to 5 bases, leaving 5 bases not matched to a gene. This CDR3 is 13 amino acids long. In germline, CDR1 is MNHEY, CDR2 SVGEGT. This CDR3 is CASSTRQGYGYTF. The CDR3 DNA reads TGTGCCAGCAGTACTCGACAGGGTTATGGCTACACCTTC.

The chain carries TRBV6-5 and TRBJ2-7, with D possibly TRBD1 on 5 matching bases. This CDR3 region has 12 residues. Germline assignment: CDR1 MNHEY and CDR2 SVGAGI. V lost 4 bases to trimming and J lost 7 bases, with 11 bases between them. Here the CDR3 DNA reads TGTGCCAGCAGTTCACCAGGGCGGGAGCAGTACTTC. This sequence encodes CASSSPGREQYF.

V is TRBV11-2 and J is TRBJ1-4; 7 positions match TRBD1. Losses at the gene ends were 1 base for V and 0 bases for J; bases not matched to a gene: 5. The CDR3 runs to 17 residues. Germline assignment: CDR1 SGHAT and CDR2 FQNNGV. The CDR3 DNA sequence: TGTGCCAGCAGCTTAGGCAGGGGGTGGGCAACTAATGAAAAACTGTTTTTT. As protein: CASSLGRGWATNEKLFF.

V usage is TRBV5-1 and J usage is TRBJ1-2; D perhaps matches TRBD1 (6 bases). V gave up 5 bases and J gave up 3 bases, with 17 bases separating them. This CDR3 spans 15 amino acids. Germline V gives CDR1 SGHRS, CDR2 YFSETQ. This CDR3 reads CASRPDPGVDYGYTF. Here the CDR3 DNA reads TGCGCCAGCAGACCCGACCCAGGGGTCGACTATGGCTACACCTTC. Combining the CDR3 with reference TRBV5-1 and TRBJ1-2 gives the whole variable domain KAGVTQTPRYLIKTRGQQVTLSCSPISGHRSVSWYQQTPGQGLQFLFEYFSETQRNKGNFPGRFSGRQFSNSRSEMNVSTLELGDSALYLCASRPDPGVDYGYTFGSGTRLTVV.

V usage is TRBV21-1 and J usage is TRBJ2-1; the table's TRBD2 call for D was not verified on the DNA. TRBV21-1 is given as a pseudogene. The CDR3 is 16 residues long. CDR3 residues: CASSKVRLAGWNEQFF. The CDR3 DNA reads TGTGCCAGCAGCAAAGTCCGACTAGCGGGATGGAATGAGCAGTTCTTC.

The chain couples TRBV6-5 to TRBJ2-5, with D maybe TRBD2 (5 bases). Germline V CDR1 and CDR2: MNHEY, SVGAGI. The V gene lost 8 bases and the J gene lost 6 bases, with 10 bases spanning the gap. This CDR3 contains 11 residues. The CDR3 coding sequence is TGTGCCAGCGCCGCGGGTAAGACCCAGTACTTC. Protein sequence: CASAAGKTQYF.

This clone has only one observation. The rearrangement links TRBV18 to TRBJ2-1; no clear D gene. The CDR3 loop spans 12 amino acids. Trimming removed 3 bases from V and 8 bases from J, with 8 bases in between. Germline lookup yields CDR1 KGHSH and CDR2 LQKENI. CDR3 amino acids: CASSPGVDEQFF. The CDR3 DNA reads TGTGCCAGCTCACCTGGAGTCGATGAGCAGTTCTTC. Full variable domain (outside the CDR3, taken from reference TRBV18 and TRBJ2-1): NAGVMQNPRHLVRRRGQEARLRCSPMKGHSHVYWYRQLPEEGLKFMVYLQKENIIDESGMPKERFSAEFPKEGPSILRIQQVVRGDSAAYFCASSPGVDEQFFGPGTRLTVL.

The chain uses TRBV24-1 and TRBJ1-4, with 7 nucleotides matching TRBD1. Germline V gives CDR1 KGHDR, CDR2 SFDVKD. The CDR3 loop spans 17 amino acids. V trimming: 9 bases; J trimming: 0 bases; junction bases outside the gene matches: 12. CDR3 amino acids: CATSKGGQTTTNEKLFF. CDR3 nucleotide sequence: TGTGCCACCTCTAAGGGGGGACAGACCACAACTAATGAAAAACTGTTTTTT.

The rearrangement joins TRBV30 to TRBJ2-7, with 7 bases lining up with TRBD1. The CDR3 is made up of 12 amino acids. Germline CDR1 reads GTSNPN; CDR2 reads SVGIG (reference sequence). Trimming took 5 bases from V and 0 from J; bases not matched to a gene: 1. DNA for the CDR3: TGTGCCTGGGGGACAGCCTCCTACGAGCAGTACTTC. Its translation: CAWGTASYEQYF.

The chain links TRBV6-5 to TRBJ2-5; D may be TRBD1 (5 bases). V lost 10 bases, J lost 4 bases, and 16 bases lay in between. Germline V lookup: CDR1 MNHEY, CDR2 SVGAGI. This CDR3 is 13 amino acids long. The CDR3 spells CATLGRTRETQYF. Here the CDR3 DNA reads TGTGCCACCCTAGGACGGACAAGAGAGACCCAGTACTTC.

CDR3 region: CASSQSASFPSTEAFF. For the CDR3, the DNA is TGTGCCAGCAGCCAGTCCGCCTCTTTCCCCAGCACTGAAGCTTTCTTT. V gene TRBV7-2 combines with J gene TRBJ1-1; no clear D. Germline CDR1 SGHTA, CDR2 FQGNSA. The CDR3 loop spans 16 amino acids. V was cut by 5 bases and J by 4 bases, with 20 bases left in between. The full variable domain, completed using reference TRBV7-2 and TRBJ1-1, is GAGVSQSPSNKVTEKGKDVELRCDPISGHTALYWYRQSLGQGLEFLIYFQGNSAPDKSGLPSDRFSAERTGGSVSTLTIQRTQQEDSAVYLCASSQSASFPSTEAFFGQGTRLTVV.

The chain recombines TRBV30 with TRBJ1-2, with TRBD1 matching over 7 bases. After removal of 3 bases from V and 8 bases from J, the junction contained 9 bases not matched to a gene. There are 13 residues in the CDR3. Germline V gene lookup returns CDR1 GTSNPN and CDR2 SVGIG (reference sequence). CDR3 sequence reads: CAWRSDRAGGYTF. Written as DNA, the CDR3 is TGTGCCTGGAGATCAGACAGGGCGGGAGGCTACACCTTC.

The V and J genes are TRBV4-2 and TRBJ2-3; 13 nucleotides align to TRBD2. The length of the CDR3 is 18 residues. Germline values: CDR1 LGHNA, CDR2 YNFKEQ. V lost 4 bases, J lost 0 bases, and 7 bases stayed unmatched. CDR3 amino acids: CASSRRLAGGTSTDTQYF. CDR3 nucleotide sequence: TGTGCCAGCAGCCGACGACTAGCGGGAGGCACTAGCACAGATACGCAGTATTTT.

The chain has TRBV5-1 and TRBJ1-6; maybe TRBD1 (5 bases). The ends were cut back, 0 bases at V and 9 bases at J, with 16 bases in the middle. There are 16 residues in the CDR3. The germline CDR1 and CDR2 sequences are SGHRS and YFSETQ. CDR3 sequence (DNA): TGCGCCAGCAGCTTGGCCGTAGCAGGGATGCGTTCACCCCTCCACTTT. It is translated as CASSLAVAGMRSPLHF.

This chain's CDR3 is CAWRAINALAHEQYF. In nucleotides, the CDR3 is TGTGCCTGGAGAGCGATAAATGCCCTAGCACACGAGCAGTACTTC. V and J are TRBV30 and TRBJ2-7; D might be TRBD2 (5 bases). Trimming took off 3 bases at V and 5 bases at J, with 20 bases between the two ends. Germline-derived CDR1 and CDR2 are GTSNPN and SVGIG (reference sequence). The length of the CDR3 is 15 residues.

This chain links TRBV4-3 with TRBJ2-1; 13 bases are shared with TRBD2. After removal of 5 bases from V and 6 bases from J, the junction contained 4 bases not matched to a gene. Germline assignment: CDR1 LGHNA and CDR2 YSLEER. The CDR3 covers 15 residues. Here the CDR3 reads CASSKGTSGVNEQFF. In nucleotides, the CDR3 is TGCGCCAGCAGCAAGGGGACTAGCGGGGTCAATGAGCAGTTCTTC.

This rearrangement joins TRBV19 to TRBJ1-5, with TRBD1 as a possible D gene (5 bases). CDR3 length: 14 residues. Germline-derived CDR1 and CDR2 are LNHDA and SQIVND (reference sequence). Trimming stripped 4 bases from V and 6 bases from J, with 13 bases between. The DNA of the CDR3 is TGTGCCAGTAGTAAAGGGGCTAGCGGTCAGCCCCAGCATTTT. Amino acid sequence: CASSKGASGQPQHF.

The J gene is TRBJ2-7, the V gene TRBV18, with TRBD1 identical over 10 bases. With V trimmed by 6 bases and J by 9 bases, 14 bases remained unmatched. The V gene's germline CDR1 is KGHSH and CDR2 LQKENI. This CDR3 has 15 residues. CDR3 DNA: TGTGCCAGCTCCCCCGTGGGACAGGGGAACAACGGGCAGTACTTC. Its protein product is CASSPVGQGNNGQYF.

The sample holds a few counts of this clone. The chain recombines TRBV4-1 with TRBJ1-1; the D is unclear. The CDR3 sequence is 13 residues long. The ends were cut back, 1 base at V and 6 bases at J, with 9 bases in the middle. The germline V gene has CDR1 MGHRA and CDR2 YSYEKL. The CDR3 DNA sequence: TGCGCCAGCAGCCAAGGGAGGGCCGCTGAAGCTTTCTTT. Translation gives CASSQGRAAEAFF.